This entry lists 30 T cell receptor beta chains sequenced from one sample in a study of CD8 T cells in Susac syndrome. Reverse transcription used about 0.5 to 1 ug RNA and random hexamers. TCRdb re-analysed the immunoSEQ multiplex PCR reads in MiXCR, keeping a single row per CDR3 protein. The table lists roughly 400,000 distinct CDR3 sequences, approximately 85% of them singletons, with about 0.12% in the top ten. The sample consisted of CD8+ T cells from PBMCs. Every receptor here comes from a human donor with multiple sclerosis.

The rearrangement joins TRBV20-1 to TRBJ1-4; TRBD1 aligns across 7 bases. Trimming removed 6 bases from V and 3 bases from J; junction bases left unmatched: 4. Germline V lookup: CDR1 DFQATT, CDR2 SNEGSKA (reference sequence). This CDR3 contains 13 residues. DNA of the CDR3: TGCAGTGCCCCGACAGGGCCTAATGAAAAACTGTTTTTT. Encoded protein: CSAPTGPNEKLFF.

This chain connects TRBV11-3 to TRBJ2-1, with D perhaps matching TRBD1 (5 bases). This CDR3 has 13 amino acids. Germline V gene sequence: CDR1 SGHNT, CDR2 YENEEA. Between the trimmed V and J ends, which lost 7 bases and 3 bases, there was a span of 10 bases. In nucleotides, the CDR3 is TGTGCCAGCATTGGCAGGGTCTACAATGAGCAGTTCTTC. Encoded protein: CASIGRVYNEQFF.

The chain is built from TRBV4-1 and TRBJ1-3; 7 bases align to TRBD1. Germline V gene data show CDR1 as MGHRA and CDR2 as YSYEKL. V gave up 4 bases and J gave up 0 bases; unmatched junction bases: 9. The CDR3 runs to 17 residues. CDR3 nucleotides: TGCGCCAGCAGCCTTAACCCCGACAGGGACTCTGGAAACACCATATATTTT. It encodes CASSLNPDRDSGNTIYF.

The gene calls are TRBV4-1 and TRBJ2-7, with D perhaps matching TRBD2 (6 bases). This CDR3 region has 14 residues. The V and J ends lost 1 base and 4 bases respectively, with 11 bases between them. Looked up from germline, CDR1 is MGHRA and CDR2 is YSYEKL. CDR3 protein: CASSQGRGEYEQYF. The CDR3 region has the DNA TGCGCCAGCAGCCAAGGACGCGGGGAGTACGAGCAGTACTTC.

This clonotype was seen once. The CDR3 sequence: CASSENRGISGANVLTF. CDR3 DNA: TGCGCCAGCAGTGAGAACAGGGGAATCTCTGGGGCCAACGTCCTGACTTTC. The chain couples TRBV10-2 to TRBJ2-6; 7 nucleotides align to TRBD1. Germline V gives CDR1 WSHSY, CDR2 SAAADI. The CDR3 extends over 17 amino acids. V lost 2 bases, J lost 0 bases, and 4 bases stayed unmatched.

The J gene is TRBJ2-7, the V gene TRBV27; 7 bases line up with TRBD1. CDR3 length: 14 amino acids. V lost 5 bases to trimming and J lost 4 bases; unmatched junction nucleotides: 8. Germline loops: CDR1 MNHEY, CDR2 SMNVEV (reference sequence). CDR3 region: CASSPPGQIYEQYF. The CDR3 region has the DNA TGTGCCAGCAGTCCGCCGGGACAGATATACGAGCAGTACTTC.

The chain has TRBV29-1 and TRBJ1-1; 7 nucleotides line up with TRBD1. The junction had 9 bases not matched to a gene; V was cut back by 7 bases and J by 4 bases. The CDR3 contains 13 residues. Germline assignment: CDR1 SQVTM and CDR2 ANQGSEA. The CDR3 DNA sequence: TGCAGCGCCGGGACAGCCGCCAGCACTGAAGCTTTCTTT. This codes for CSAGTAASTEAFF.

This clonotype was seen only a few times. This sequence joins TRBV27 and TRBJ2-7, with TRBD1 identical over 9 bases. Germline lookup yields CDR1 MNHEY and CDR2 SMNVEV (reference sequence). V lost 8 bases and J lost 2; bases outside the gene matches: 16. The CDR3 extends over 17 amino acids. The DNA for the CDR3 is TGTGCCAGCCATTACGGGACAGGGCAAATTTTTACCTACGAGCAGTACTTC. It is translated as CASHYGTGQIFTYEQYF.

The J gene is TRBJ2-1, the V gene TRBV7-6, with 10 bases fitting TRBD1. The germline CDR1 and CDR2 sequences are SGHVS and FNYEAQ. The CDR3 loop spans 16 amino acids. Trimming removed 3 bases from V and 4 bases from J; junction bases left unmatched: 6. CDR3 sequence: CASSLGDRGDYNEQFF. DNA of the CDR3: TGTGCCAGCAGCTTGGGGGACAGGGGAGATTACAATGAGCAGTTCTTC.

The J gene is TRBJ2-6, the V gene TRBV30, with 8 nucleotides matching TRBD2. The germline V gene has CDR1 GTSNPN and CDR2 SVGIG (reference sequence). The ends lost 3 bases at V and 0 bases at J; junction bases unmatched: 7. There are 17 residues in the CDR3. As DNA, the CDR3 is TGTGCCTGGAGGGTACTAGCGGAATACTCTGGGGCCAACGTCCTGACTTTC. Amino acid sequence: CAWRVLAEYSGANVLTF.

The chain is built from TRBV6-2 or TRBV6-3 and TRBJ2-5, with no clear D. The germline CDR1 and CDR2 sequences are MNHEY and SVGEGT. This CDR3 comprises 13 residues. V gave up 7 bases and J gave up 4 bases, with 13 bases separating them. In DNA form, the CDR3 reads TGTGCCAGCATGGTGGGCCCGCTAGAGACCCAGTACTTC. Its translation is CASMVGPLETQYF.

The V call is TRBV7-2, the J call TRBJ2-7, with D possibly matching TRBD1 (5 bases). The CDR3 is 14 amino acids. Germline CDR1 SGHTA, CDR2 FQGNSA. The V end lost 5 bases, the J end lost 4 bases, and 15 bases lay between the germline ends. CDR3 sequence: CASSPTYSGYEQYF. CDR3 coding DNA: TGTGCCAGCAGCCCAACTTATTCAGGGTACGAGCAGTACTTC.

V and J are TRBV6-5 and TRBJ2-1; 8 bases agree with TRBD2. Germline assignment: CDR1 MNHEY and CDR2 SVGAGI. There are 14 residues in the CDR3. V was pared by 2 bases and J by 6 bases, with 3 bases of the junction left unmatched. In DNA form, the CDR3 reads TGTGCCAGCAGTTACGCCGGGACTAGCAATGAGCAGTTCTTC. This gives the protein CASSYAGTSNEQFF.

The rearrangement uses TRBV14 and TRBJ2-7; D gene ambiguous. Germline V gene lookup returns CDR1 SGHDN and CDR2 FVKESK. V dropped 0 bases and J dropped 10 bases, with 19 bases sitting between them. The length of the CDR3 is 15 residues. CDR3 bases: TGTGCCAGCAGCCAAGATACTTGGACCAGCGCGGACCAGTACTTC. Translating it yields CASSQDTWTSADQYF.

The V gene is TRBV12-5, the J gene TRBJ1-1, with D unclear. Germline loops: CDR1 LGHNT, CDR2 FRNRAP. Deletions cut 3 bases from V and 4 bases from J, with 12 bases between. This CDR3 has 14 residues. In nucleotides, the CDR3 is TGTGCTAGTGGTTTTCCGGGGTTGAGCACTGAAGCTTTCTTT. This translates into CASGFPGLSTEAFF. The entire variable domain, with the rest obtained from reference TRBV12-5 and TRBJ1-1, is as follows: DARVTQTPRHKVTEMGQEVTMRCQPILGHNTVFWYRQTMMQGLELLAYFRNRAPLDDSGMPKDRFSAEMPDATLATLKIQPSEPRDSAVYFCASGFPGLSTEAFFGQGTRLTVV.

CDR3 sequence: CASSPGTGNEAFF. The CDR3 DNA reads as TGTGCCAGCTCACCAGGGACGGGGAATGAAGCTTTCTTT. This rearrangement joins TRBV18 to TRBJ1-1; tentatively, D is TRBD1 (5 bases). The CDR3 contains 13 residues. Germline CDR1 reads KGHSH; CDR2 reads LQKENI. V was cut by 2 bases and J by 7 bases, with 11 bases left in between.

V and J are TRBV12-3 or TRBV12-4 and TRBJ2-7, with TRBD2 identical over 9 bases. Germline trimming cut 2 bases from V and 1 base from J; bases unmatched to any gene: 3. This CDR3 spans 15 amino acids. As DNA, the CDR3 is TGTGCCAGCAGTTTAAGGCTAGCGGGGTCCTACGAGCAGTACTTC. Translation: CASSLRLAGSYEQYF.

The V gene is TRBV6-1, the J gene TRBJ2-5; D is uncertain. Trimming removed 2 bases at V and 0 bases at J, with 13 bases between. Germline V CDR1 and CDR2: MNHNS, SASEGT. The CDR3 is 16 amino acids. The CDR3 loop is CASSEPPGTYQETQYF. The CDR3, as DNA: TGTGCCAGCAGTGAACCTCCCGGCACTTACCAAGAGACCCAGTACTTC.

This clonotype was observed a few times. This chain connects TRBV18 to TRBJ2-1; D gene uncertain. Germline-derived CDR1 and CDR2 are KGHSH and LQKENI. Deletions cut 2 bases from V and 5 bases from J, with 4 bases between. The CDR3 has 12 residues. CDR3 in amino acids: CASSPADNEQFF. DNA of the CDR3: TGTGCCAGCTCACCAGCAGACAATGAGCAGTTCTTC.

The CDR3 DNA is TGTGCCAGCAGCTTTAGCGCACAGGGAGTCTTTGAGCAGTACTTC. Protein sequence: CASSFSAQGVFEQYF. This sequence joins TRBV7-2 and TRBJ2-7, with D tentatively TRBD1 (6 bases). The V end was cut by 3 bases, the J end by 7 bases, with 19 bases between. Per the germline V gene, CDR1 is SGHTA and CDR2 is FQGNSA. This CDR3 contains 15 residues.

The chain carries TRBV6-1 and TRBJ2-7; the D is unclear. Trimming took 6 bases from V and 5 from J, leaving 11 bases between them. Germline V gene sequence: CDR1 MNHNS, CDR2 SASEGT. The CDR3 runs to 12 residues. CDR3 sequence: CASSLDWDEQYF. DNA for the CDR3: TGTGCCAGCAGCCTAGACTGGGACGAGCAGTACTTC.

The chain employs TRBV27 and TRBJ2-1; D is ambiguous. The germline V gene has CDR1 MNHEY and CDR2 SMNVEV (reference sequence). V lost 3 bases to trimming and J lost 12 bases, with 21 bases between them. This CDR3 spans 15 amino acids. The CDR3 protein is CASSLVHRVGNWQFF. The CDR3 bases are TGTGCCAGCAGTTTGGTACACCGCGTAGGCAATTGGCAGTTCTTC.

This chain links TRBV20-1 with TRBJ2-3, with D maybe TRBD2 (5 bases). The CDR3 is 13 amino acids. The V gene lost 6 bases and the J gene lost 2 bases, with 12 bases spanning the gap. The germline gives CDR1 DFQATT, CDR2 SNEGSKA (reference sequence). The CDR3 DNA follows: TGCAGTGCGAGGGATATAAACACAGATACGCAGTATTTT. It specifies CSARDINTDTQYF.

The chain couples TRBV7-9 to TRBJ2-5, with D perhaps matching TRBD1 (5 bases). V was shortened by 2 bases and J by 6 bases, with 10 bases between the two germline ends. The V gene's germline CDR1 is SEHNR and CDR2 FQNEAQ (reference sequence). The length of the CDR3 is 13 residues. CDR3 bases: TGTGCCAGCAGCTTAAGTACAGGAAAGACCCAGTACTTC. It yields the protein CASSLSTGKTQYF.

This chain uses TRBV4-1 with TRBJ2-7; 9 positions match TRBD1. Trimming took 4 bases from V and 7 from J; bases not matched to a gene: 8. The CDR3 is 14 residues long. Germline V gene lookup returns CDR1 MGHRA and CDR2 YSYEKL. The CDR3 DNA follows: TGCGCCAGCAGCCTGGACAGGGGAGTGGTAGAGCAGTACTTC. It is translated as CASSLDRGVVEQYF.

This sequence joins TRBV9 and TRBJ2-7, with 8 bases fitting TRBD2. V was pared by 0 bases and J by 2 bases, with 4 bases of the junction left unmatched. The CDR3 runs 15 residues. Germline assignment: CDR1 SGDLS and CDR2 YYNGEE. CDR3 coding DNA: TGTGCCAGCAGCGTAGCGGGTAGCGGGGCCTACGAGCAGTACTTC. Translating gives CASSVAGSGAYEQYF.

The chain couples TRBV7-9 to TRBJ2-7; TRBD1 aligns across 9 bases. In germline, CDR1 is SEHNR, CDR2 FQNEAQ (reference sequence). The CDR3 totals 14 residues. With V trimmed by 5 bases and J by 2 bases, 4 bases remained unmatched. CDR3 residues: CASSDRGNTYEQYF. Written as DNA, the CDR3 is TGTGCCAGCAGCGACAGGGGGAATACCTACGAGCAGTACTTC.

This chain uses TRBV5-1 with TRBJ2-7; D is ambiguous. The CDR3 runs to 14 residues. CDR1 and CDR2 from the germline V gene are SGHRS and YFSETQ. Trimming took off 2 bases at V and 2 bases at J, with 11 bases between the two ends. Here the CDR3 DNA reads TGCGCCAGCAGCTTCGGGTCCTACGCCTACGAGCAGTACTTC. It codes for CASSFGSYAYEQYF.

The chain links TRBV6-1 to TRBJ2-6; tentative D call: TRBD2 (6 bases). The CDR3 has 18 residues. The germline CDR1 and CDR2 sequences are MNHNS and SASEGT. V gave up 8 bases and J gave up 0 bases, with 20 bases separating them. This CDR3 reads CASALDGGSLSGANVLTF. DNA of the CDR3: TGTGCCAGCGCGTTAGACGGGGGTAGTCTCTCTGGGGCCAACGTCCTGACTTTC.

The rearrangement uses TRBV6-1 and TRBJ2-1, with TRBD2 matching over 7 bases. Germline CDR1 is MNHNS and CDR2 is SASEGT. V was pared by 6 bases and J by 5 bases, with 16 bases of the junction left unmatched. The CDR3 contains 17 residues. The CDR3 reads CASSHTPGTTYNNEQFF. The DNA of the CDR3 is TGTGCCAGCAGCCATACCCCCGGGACTACGTATAACAATGAGCAGTTCTTC.